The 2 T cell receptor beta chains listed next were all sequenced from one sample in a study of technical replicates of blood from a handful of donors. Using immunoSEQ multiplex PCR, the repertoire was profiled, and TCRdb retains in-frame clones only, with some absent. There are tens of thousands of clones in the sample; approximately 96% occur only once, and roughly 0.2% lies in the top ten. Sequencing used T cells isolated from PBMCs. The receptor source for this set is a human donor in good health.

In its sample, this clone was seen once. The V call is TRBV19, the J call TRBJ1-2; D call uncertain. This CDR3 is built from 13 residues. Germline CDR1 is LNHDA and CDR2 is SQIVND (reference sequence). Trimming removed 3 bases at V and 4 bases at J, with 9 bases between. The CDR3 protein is CASSIQVPYGYTF. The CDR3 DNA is TGTGCCAGTAGTATTCAGGTCCCCTATGGCTACACCTTC.

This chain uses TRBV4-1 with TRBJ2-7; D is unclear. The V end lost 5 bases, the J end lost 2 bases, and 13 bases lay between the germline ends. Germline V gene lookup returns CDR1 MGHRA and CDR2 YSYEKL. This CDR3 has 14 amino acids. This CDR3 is CASSSHTTPYEQYF. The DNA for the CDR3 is TGCGCCAGCAGCTCCCACACAACCCCCTACGAGCAGTACTTC.